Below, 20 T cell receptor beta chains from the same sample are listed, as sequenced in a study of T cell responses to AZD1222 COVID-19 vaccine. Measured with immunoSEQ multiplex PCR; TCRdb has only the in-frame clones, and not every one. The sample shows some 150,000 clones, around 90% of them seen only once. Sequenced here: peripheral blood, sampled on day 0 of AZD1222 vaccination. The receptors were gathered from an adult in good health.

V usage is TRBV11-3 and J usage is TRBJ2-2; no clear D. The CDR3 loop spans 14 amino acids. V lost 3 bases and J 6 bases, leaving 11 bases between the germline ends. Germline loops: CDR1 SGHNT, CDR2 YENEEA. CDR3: CASSLVDGAGELFF. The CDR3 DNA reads TGTGCCAGCAGCTTGGTGGACGGCGCCGGGGAGCTGTTTTTT.

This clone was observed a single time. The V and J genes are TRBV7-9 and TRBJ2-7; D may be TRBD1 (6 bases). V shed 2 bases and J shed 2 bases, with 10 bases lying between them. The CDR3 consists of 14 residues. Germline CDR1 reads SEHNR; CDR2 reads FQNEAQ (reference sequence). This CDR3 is CASSLIGQTYEQYF. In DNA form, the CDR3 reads TGTGCCAGCAGCTTAATAGGACAGACCTACGAGCAGTACTTC.

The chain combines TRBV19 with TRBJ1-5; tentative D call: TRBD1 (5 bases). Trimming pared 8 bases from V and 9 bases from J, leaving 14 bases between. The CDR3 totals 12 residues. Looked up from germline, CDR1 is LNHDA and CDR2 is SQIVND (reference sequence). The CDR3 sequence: CASRDVRGPQHF. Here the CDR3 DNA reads TGTGCCAGTCGGGACGTCCGGGGGCCCCAGCATTTT. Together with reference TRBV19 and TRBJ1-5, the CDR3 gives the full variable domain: DGGITQSPKYLFRKEGQNVTLSCEQNLNHDAMYWYRQDPGQGLRLIYYSQIVNDFQKGDIAEGYSVSREKKESFPLTVTSAQKNPTAFYLCASRDVRGPQHFGDGTRLSIL.

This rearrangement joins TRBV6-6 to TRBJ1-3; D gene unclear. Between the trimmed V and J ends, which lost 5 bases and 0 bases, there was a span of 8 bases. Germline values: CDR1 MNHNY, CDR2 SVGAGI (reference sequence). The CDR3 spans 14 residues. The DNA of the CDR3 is TGTGCCAGCAGTCGAACCGTCTCTGGAAACACCATATATTTT. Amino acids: CASSRTVSGNTIYF.

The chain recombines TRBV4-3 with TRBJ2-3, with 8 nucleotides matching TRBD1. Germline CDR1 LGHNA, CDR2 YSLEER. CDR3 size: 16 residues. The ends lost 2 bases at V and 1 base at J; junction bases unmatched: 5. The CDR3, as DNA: TGCGCCAGCAGCCAATATGGACAGGGCGGCACAGATACGCAGTATTTT. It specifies CASSQYGQGGTDTQYF.

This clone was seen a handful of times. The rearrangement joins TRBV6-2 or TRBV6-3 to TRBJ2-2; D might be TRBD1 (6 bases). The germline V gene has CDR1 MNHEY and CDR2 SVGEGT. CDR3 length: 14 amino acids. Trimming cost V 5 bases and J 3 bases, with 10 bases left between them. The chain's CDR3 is CASSETGYTGELFF. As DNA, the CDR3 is TGTGCCAGCAGTGAGACAGGTTACACCGGGGAGCTGTTTTTT.

The CDR3 nucleotides read TGTGCCAGCAGCTTGGCCCGGCAGAACCTAGATACGCAGTATTTT. Amino acid sequence: CASSLARQNLDTQYF. The V call is TRBV5-4, the J call TRBJ2-3, with D hard to call. V was clipped by 0 bases and J by 5 bases, with 13 bases between them. CDR1 is SGHNT and CDR2 is YYREEE in the germline V gene (reference sequence). CDR3 size: 15 residues. Using reference TRBV5-4 and TRBJ2-3 for the parts outside the CDR3, the full variable domain is ETGVTQSPTHLIKTRGQQVTLRCSSQSGHNTVSWYQQALGQGPQFIFQYYREEENGRGNFPPRFSGLQFPNYSSELNVNALELDDSALYLCASSLARQNLDTQYFGPGTRLTVL.

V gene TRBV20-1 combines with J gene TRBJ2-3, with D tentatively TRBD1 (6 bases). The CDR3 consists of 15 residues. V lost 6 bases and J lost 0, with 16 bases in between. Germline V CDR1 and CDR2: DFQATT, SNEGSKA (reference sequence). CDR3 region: CSASEGGHSTDTQYF. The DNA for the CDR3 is TGCAGTGCCAGTGAAGGGGGTCACAGCACAGATACGCAGTATTTT.

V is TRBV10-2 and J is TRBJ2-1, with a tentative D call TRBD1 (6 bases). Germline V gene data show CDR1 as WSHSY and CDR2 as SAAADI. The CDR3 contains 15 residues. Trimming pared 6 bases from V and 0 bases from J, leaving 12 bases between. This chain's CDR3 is CASRNTGSSYNEQFF. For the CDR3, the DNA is TGCGCCAGCAGAAATACAGGGAGCTCCTACAATGAGCAGTTCTTC.

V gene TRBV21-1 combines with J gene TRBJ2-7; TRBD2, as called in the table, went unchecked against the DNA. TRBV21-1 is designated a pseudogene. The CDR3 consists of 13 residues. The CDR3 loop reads CASPGSRVGEQYF. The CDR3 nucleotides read TGTGCCAGCCCCGGGTCCCGGGTGGGCGAGCAGTACTTC.

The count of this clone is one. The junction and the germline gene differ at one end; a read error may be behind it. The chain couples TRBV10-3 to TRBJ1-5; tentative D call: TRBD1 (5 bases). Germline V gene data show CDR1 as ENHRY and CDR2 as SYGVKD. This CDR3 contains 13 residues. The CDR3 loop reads CANSEGRDQAQHF. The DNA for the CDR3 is TGTGCCAATTCGGAGGGGCGGGATCAGGCCCAGCATTTT.

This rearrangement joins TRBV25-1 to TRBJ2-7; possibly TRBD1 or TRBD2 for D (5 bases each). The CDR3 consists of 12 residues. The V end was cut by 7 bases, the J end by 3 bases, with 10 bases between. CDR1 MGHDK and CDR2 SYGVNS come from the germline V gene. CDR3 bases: TGTGCCAGCACGGGGCCCTACTACGAGCAGTACTTC. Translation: CASTGPYYEQYF.

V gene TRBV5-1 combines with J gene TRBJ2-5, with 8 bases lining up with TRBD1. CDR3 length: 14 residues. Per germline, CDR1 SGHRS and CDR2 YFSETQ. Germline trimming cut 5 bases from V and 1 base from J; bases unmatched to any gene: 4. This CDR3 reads CASSYGQGQETQYF. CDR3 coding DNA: TGCGCCAGCAGTTACGGACAGGGCCAAGAGACCCAGTACTTC.

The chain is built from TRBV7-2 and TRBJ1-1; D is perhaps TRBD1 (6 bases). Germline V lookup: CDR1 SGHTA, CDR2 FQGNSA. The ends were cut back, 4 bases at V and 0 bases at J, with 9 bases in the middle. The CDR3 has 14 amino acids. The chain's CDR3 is CASSSDRLNTEAFF. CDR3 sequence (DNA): TGTGCCAGCAGCTCGGACAGATTGAACACTGAAGCTTTCTTT.

CDR3 protein: CASSLQGSSYNEQFF. CDR3 in DNA: TGTGCCAGCAGCCTGCAGGGCAGCTCCTACAATGAGCAGTTCTTC. The V gene is TRBV7-9, the J gene TRBJ2-1; possibly TRBD1 for D (5 bases). The ends were cut back, 5 bases at V and 0 bases at J, with 11 bases in the middle. The germline gives CDR1 SEHNR, CDR2 FQNEAQ (reference sequence). There are 15 residues in the CDR3.

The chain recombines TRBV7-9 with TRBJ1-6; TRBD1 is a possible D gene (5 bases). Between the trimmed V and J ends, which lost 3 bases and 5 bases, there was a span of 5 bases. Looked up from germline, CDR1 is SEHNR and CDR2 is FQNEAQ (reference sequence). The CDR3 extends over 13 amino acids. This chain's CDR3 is CASSFRDNSPLHF. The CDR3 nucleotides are TGTGCCAGCAGCTTCAGGGATAATTCACCCCTCCACTTT.

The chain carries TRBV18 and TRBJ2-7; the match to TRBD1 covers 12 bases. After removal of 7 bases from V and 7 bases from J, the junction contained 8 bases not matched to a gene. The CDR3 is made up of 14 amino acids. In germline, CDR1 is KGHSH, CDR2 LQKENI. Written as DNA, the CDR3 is TGTGCCAGCTTACCGGGACAGGGGGCGAGAGAGCAGTACTTC. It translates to CASLPGQGAREQYF. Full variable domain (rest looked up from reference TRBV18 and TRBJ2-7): NAGVMQNPRHLVRRRGQEARLRCSPMKGHSHVYWYRQLPEEGLKFMVYLQKENIIDESGMPKERFSAEFPKEGPSILRIQQVVRGDSAAYFCASLPGQGAREQYFGPGTRLTVT.

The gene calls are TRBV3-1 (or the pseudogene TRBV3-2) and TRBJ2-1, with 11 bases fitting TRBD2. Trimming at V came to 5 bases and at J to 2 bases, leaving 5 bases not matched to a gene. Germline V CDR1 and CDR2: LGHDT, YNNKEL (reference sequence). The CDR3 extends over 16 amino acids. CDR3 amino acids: CASSSIAGGTYNEQFF. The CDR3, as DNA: TGTGCCAGCAGCTCCATAGCGGGGGGGACCTACAATGAGCAGTTCTTC.

The CDR3 loop is CASSRGGDGGYTF. DNA of the CDR3: TGTGCCAGCAGCCGAGGGGGCGACGGTGGCTACACCTTC. V gene TRBV3-1 (or the pseudogene TRBV3-2) combines with J gene TRBJ1-2, with 7 bases fitting TRBD1. The germline gives CDR1 LGHDT, CDR2 YNNKEL (reference sequence). The CDR3 is 13 amino acids. The V segment lost 4 bases and the J segment 7 bases; nucleotides outside the gene matches: 6.

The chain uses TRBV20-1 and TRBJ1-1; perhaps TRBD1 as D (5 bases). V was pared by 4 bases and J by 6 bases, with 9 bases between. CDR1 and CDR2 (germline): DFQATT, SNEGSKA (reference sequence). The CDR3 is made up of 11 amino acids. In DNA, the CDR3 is TGCAGTGCTAAAACAGGAGCTGAAGCTTTCTTT. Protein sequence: CSAKTGAEAFF.